The rows below give T cell receptor beta chains drawn from one sample of a study of OX40 agonist ivuxolimab in advanced cancers. The method was immunoSEQ multiplex PCR; TCRdb's version includes in-frame clones alone and lacks a portion of them. Altogether 20,000 or so clones are present, roughly 80% being singletons, with the ten largest covering 24%. The starting material was CD4+ or CD8+ T cells sorted from blood, obtained in a trial of the OX40 agonist ivuxolimab. The origin of the receptors is an adult with an advanced solid tumor such as melanoma, head and neck, liver or kidney cancer. CDR3s include the opening cysteine and the closing phenylalanine or tryptophan. D genes are given only for firm matches. A row's size may be missing; if present it is once, few, many or a size class.

d_gene	v_gene	abundance	j_gene	CDR3nt	CDR3aa
-	TRBV19	once	TRBJ2-3	TGTGCCAGTAGTATAATCGGGGATACGCAGTATTTT	CASSIIGDTQYF
-	TRBV28	-	TRBJ2-7	TGTGCCAGCAGTTCCCCGGAGTGGCGGGCGGACGAGCAGTACTTC	CASSSPEWRADEQYF
TRBD2	TRBV27	-	TRBJ2-1	TGTGCCAGCAGTTTCACTAGCGGGGGGGCCATTGAGCAGTTCTTC	CASSFTSGGAIEQFF
TRBD1	TRBV19	-	TRBJ2-7	TGTGCCAGTAGTATTCCCGGGACAGGGCTTTACGAGCAGTACTTC	CASSIPGTGLYEQYF
TRBD1	TRBV19	-	TRBJ1-2	TGTGCCACCGCCCACCTGGACAGGGGGTACGGCTACACCTTC	CATAHLDRGYGYTF
TRBD2	TRBV7-6	-	TRBJ2-1	TGTGCCAGCAGCTCCCGGGACTACGAGCAGTTCTTC	CASSSRDYEQFF
-	TRBV21-1	few	TRBJ1-5	TGTGCCAGCAGCCAAGCGGGCGAAGGGTTTCGGCCCCAGCATTTT	CASSQAGEGFRPQHF
-	TRBV28	few	TRBJ2-7	TGTGCCAGCAGTCCTCGGACGGTTTACGAGCAGTACTTC	CASSPRTVYEQYF
-	TRBV29-1	few	TRBJ2-1	TGCAGCGCCGGGGACAATTACAATGAGCAGTTCTTC	CSAGDNYNEQFF
TRBD1	TRBV7-6	-	TRBJ1-1	TGTGCCAGCAGCGTACAGGGGGGAACTGAAGCTTTCTTT	CASSVQGGTEAFF
TRBD2	TRBV4-3	-	TRBJ2-1	TGCGCCAGCAGCCAAGATCGTCGACTAGCGGGCCAGCAGTTCTTC	CASSQDRRLAGQQFF
TRBD2	TRBV7-8	few	TRBJ2-1	TGTGCCAGCAGCTACTACGGGGGGGGCCTATATGAGCAGTTCTTC	CASSYYGGGLYEQFF
TRBD1	TRBV28	-	TRBJ2-1	TGTGCCAGCAGTGCCACGATGGCAGGGGGCGCAGGCCATGAGCAGTTCTTC	CASSATMAGGAGHEQFF
-	TRBV27	-	TRBJ1-2	TGTGCCAGCAGGTTTCGGGAAACAGCTAACTATGGCTACACCTTC	CASRFRETANYGYTF
TRBD1	TRBV7-9	few	TRBJ1-6	TGTGCCAGCAGTTTCGGACAGGGGTTGGATTCACCCCTCCACTTT	CASSFGQGLDSPLHF
-	TRBV7-6	-	TRBJ2-7	TGTGCCAGCAGCCTCGCCCGGAGCTCCTACGAGCAGCACTTC	CASSLARSSYEQHF
-	TRBV5-4	-	TRBJ2-2	TGTGCCAGCAGCTCCTTCGCGGACACCGGGGAGCTGTTTTTT	CASSSFADTGELFF
-	TRBV5-4	once	TRBJ2-2	TGTGCCAGCAGCTTGGTTGATGCCGGAATCAACACCGGGGAGCTGTTTTTT	CASSLVDAGINTGELFF
TRBD1	TRBV5-6	-	TRBJ2-1	TGTGCCAGCAGCTCGGGACAGGGTCAGTTCTTC	CASSSGQGQFF
TRBD1	TRBV9	-	TRBJ2-2	TGTGCCAGCAGCATCGGACAGGGGGCGGCCGGGGAGCTGTTTTTT	CASSIGQGAAGELFF
-	TRBV28	-	TRBJ2-7	TGTGCCAGCAGTTTATACGCCGGCGAGCAGTACTTC	CASSLYAGEQYF
TRBD1	TRBV7-8	-	TRBJ1-1	TGTGCCAGCAGCGAGCGACAGGGGCCGAGCACTGAAGCTTTCTTT	CASSERQGPSTEAFF
-	TRBV7-9	-	TRBJ2-3	TGTGCCAGCAGCTTAGGAGGAAATACGCAGTATTTT	CASSLGGNTQYF
TRBD1	TRBV6-5	-	TRBJ2-5	TGTGCCAGCAGTTGGACAGGGGGCAGGGGGACCCAGTACTTC	CASSWTGGRGTQYF
-	TRBV4-3	-	TRBJ2-7	TGCGCCAGCAGCCCAAAGAGACGGAATTACTACGAGCAGTACTTC	CASSPKRRNYYEQYF
-	TRBV5-1	once	TRBJ2-7	TGCGCCAGCAGCTTGGACTACGAGCAGTACTTC	CASSLDYEQYF
TRBD2	TRBV5-6	-	TRBJ2-3	TGTGCCAGCAGGATAGCGGGAGGTCCCACAGATACGCAGTATTTT	CASRIAGGPTDTQYF
-	TRBV2	-	TRBJ2-7	TGTGCCAGCAGTGCACTCGACAGCTCCCCCTCCTACGAGCAGTACTTC	CASSALDSSPSYEQYF
-	TRBV15	-	TRBJ2-3	TGTGCCACCAGCGGGGGGAGGGGGGCGGATACGCAGTATTTT	CATSGGRGADTQYF
-	TRBV30	-	TRBJ2-7	TGTGCCTGCGAGTACGGCTACGAGCAGTACTTC	CACEYGYEQYF
TRBD2	TRBV27	-	TRBJ2-7	TGTGCCAGCAGTTTAGGGCTAGCGGGAGACCCCCGGGACTACGAGCAGTACTTC	CASSLGLAGDPRDYEQYF
-	TRBV9	-	TRBJ2-2	TGTGCCAGCGAAGACACCGGGGAGCTGTTTTTT	CASEDTGELFF
-	TRBV5-1	-	TRBJ2-2	TGCGCCAGCGACAGGGACAGCGGGACCGGGGAGCTGTTTTTT	CASDRDSGTGELFF
TRBD2	TRBV27	-	TRBJ2-7	TGTGCCAGCAGCGGACTAGCTACGGGTCTCGAGCAGTACTTC	CASSGLATGLEQYF
TRBD1	TRBV9	-	TRBJ2-4	TGTGCCAGCAGCGCCGGGACAGGGGAAAACATTCAGTACTTC	CASSAGTGENIQYF
-	TRBV27	-	TRBJ1-2	TGTGCCAGCAGTTTAATGGGGGACGGACAGACCTATGGCTACACCTTC	CASSLMGDGQTYGYTF
-	TRBV2	-	TRBJ2-7	TGTGCCAGCAAGACGGCTTTCGGGACTGGCTTC	CASKTAFGTGF
-	TRBV9	-	TRBJ2-5	TGTGCCAGCAGCGTAGGCCTCATTGAGACCCAGTACTTC	CASSVGLIETQYF
-	TRBV28	-	TRBJ1-4	TGTGCCAGCAGTTTTCCCACGGCAACGTCGGAACTGTTTTTT	CASSFPTATSELFF
-	TRBV4-1	-	TRBJ2-7	TGCGCCAGCAGCCAAGATACTAGGAGCTCCTACGAGCAGTACTTC	CASSQDTRSSYEQYF
TRBD2	TRBV9	few	TRBJ2-5	TGTGCCAGCAGCGGGACTAGCGGGAGGGGTGAGACCCAGTACTTC	CASSGTSGRGETQYF
TRBD1	TRBV7-9	-	TRBJ1-1	TGTGCCAGCAGCCGCTTTTCAGTGGGACAGGGGGCGCGCAACACTGAAGCTTTCTTT	CASSRFSVGQGARNTEAFF
-	TRBV30	-	TRBJ1-6	TGCGCCTGGGCTCCCGGAGATCTTATTTCACCCCTCCACTTT	CAWAPGDLISPLHF
TRBD2	TRBV28	-	TRBJ2-1	TGTGCCAGCAGTTTGGCTAGCGGGATTTTTAGTGAGCAGTTCTTC	CASSLASGIFSEQFF
TRBD1	TRBV28	-	TRBJ1-5	TGTGCCAGCAGGTGGACAGGGGGAAGGAATCAGCCCCAGCATTTT	CASRWTGGRNQPQHF
TRBD1	TRBV19	few	TRBJ2-7	TGTGCCAGTGGGACAGGGGCCCACGAGCAGTACTTC	CASGTGAHEQYF
TRBD2	TRBV10-3	-	TRBJ2-1	TGTGCCATCAGTGTAAACCTAGCGGGGCCCTACAATGAGCAGTTCTTC	CAISVNLAGPYNEQFF